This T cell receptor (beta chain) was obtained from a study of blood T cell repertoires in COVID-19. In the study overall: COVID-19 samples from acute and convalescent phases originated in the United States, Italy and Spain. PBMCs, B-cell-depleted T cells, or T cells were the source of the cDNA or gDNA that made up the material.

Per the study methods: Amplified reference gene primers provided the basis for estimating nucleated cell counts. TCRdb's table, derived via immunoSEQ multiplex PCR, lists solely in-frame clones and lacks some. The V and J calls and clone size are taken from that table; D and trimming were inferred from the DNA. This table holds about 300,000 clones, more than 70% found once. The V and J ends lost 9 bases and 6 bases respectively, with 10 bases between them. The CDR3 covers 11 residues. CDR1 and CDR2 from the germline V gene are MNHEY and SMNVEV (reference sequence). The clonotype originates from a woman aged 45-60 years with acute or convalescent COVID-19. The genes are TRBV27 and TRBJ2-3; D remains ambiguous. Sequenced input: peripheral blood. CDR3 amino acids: CASRTLDTQYF. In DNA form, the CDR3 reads TGTGCCAGTCGCACTCTCGATACGCAGTATTTT.